The TCR beta chain under discussion was sequenced for a study of tumor-infiltrating lymphocytes in primary liver carcinoma. Study overall: These were node-negative, non-metastatic T1-T3 tumors of roughly 4 to 11 cm.

Only one count was recorded for this clonotype. The germline gene is not matched at one end of the junction; a read error may be the cause. Co-extracting RNA and DNA was done with roughly 17-32 mg of unsorted bulk tissue as input. Each tumor was sampled at four poles and its centre. Looked up from germline, CDR1 is SQVTM and CDR2 is ANQGSEA. The CDR3 consists of 16 residues. Making TCR beta cDNA involved approximately 520 ng total RNA and a constant-region primer. Slightly modified ARM-PCR with three nested multiplex PCR rounds yielded TCR beta libraries. The first two PCR rounds used TRBV1-TRBV30 forward primers with a C-beta reverse primer, roughly 11 cycles each. TCRdb re-called the multiplex PCR reads with MiXCR, one entry per CDR3 protein. The data show approximately 190,000 distinct CDR3 sequences, over 80% seen once.

Input material: tumor tissue from primary liver carcinoma. The TCR originated in a man in his forties or fifties with primary liver carcinoma and hepatitis B virus infection. The chain joins TRBV29-1 to TRBJ2-7; D perhaps matches TRBD2 (5 bases). CDR3 DNA: TGTAGCGCCATGACAACTGGGAGCGGCACTCCCTACGAGCAGTACTTC. This codes for CSAMTTGSGTPYEQYF.